The clone carrying this T cell receptor beta chain came up a few times. From the 5' RACE reads, TCRdb called clonotypes with MiXCR, one entry per CDR3 protein. The data contain 350,000 to 500,000 distinct CDR3 sequences, approximately 17% of them singletons. The data originate from a study of identical twins. The CDR3 has 17 residues. Trimming left V 4 bases short and J 0 bases short, with 17 bases between. Germline V gives CDR1 LGHNA, CDR2 YNFKEQ. Sequenced input: naive T cells sorted from blood. This clonotype originated in a man aged 45-65 years in good health. The chain joins TRBV4-2 to TRBJ2-3; D may match TRBD1 or TRBD2 (6 bases each). The CDR3 is CASSRGRDRRSTDTQYF. Written as DNA, the CDR3 is TGTGCCAGCAGCCGGGGGCGGGATCGACGAAGCACAGATACGCAGTATTTT.